This record looks at one T cell receptor (beta chain) sequence and its context. Its antigen is unidentified. With 10-nucleotide random UMIs, 5'RACE was used to make the cDNA. MiXCR, applied by TCRdb to the 5' RACE reads, yields one record per CDR3 protein. The table lists roughly 32,000 distinct CDR3 sequences, approximately 5% of them singletons. Germline-derived CDR1 and CDR2 are DFQATT and SNEGSKA (reference sequence). V was cut by 3 bases and J by 1 base, with 21 bases left in between. The CDR3 is 17 amino acids. Sorted libraries were made with some 950,000 CD4+ or CD8+ T cells. This sample is part of a study of neurological immune-mediated disorders. Study results and caveats: The highest TCR clonal expansion occurred in HTLV-1-associated myelopathy; multiple sclerosis fell below healthy controls.

Source material: CD4+ T cells from blood. J is TRBJ1-1 and V is TRBV20-1, with D possibly being TRBD1 (5 bases). The receptor was derived from a woman between 45 and 60 years old in good health. CDR3 sequence: CSARELWWGSPNTEAFF. The DNA for the CDR3 is TGCAGTGCTAGGGAACTCTGGTGGGGGAGCCCGAACACTGAAGCTTTCTTT.